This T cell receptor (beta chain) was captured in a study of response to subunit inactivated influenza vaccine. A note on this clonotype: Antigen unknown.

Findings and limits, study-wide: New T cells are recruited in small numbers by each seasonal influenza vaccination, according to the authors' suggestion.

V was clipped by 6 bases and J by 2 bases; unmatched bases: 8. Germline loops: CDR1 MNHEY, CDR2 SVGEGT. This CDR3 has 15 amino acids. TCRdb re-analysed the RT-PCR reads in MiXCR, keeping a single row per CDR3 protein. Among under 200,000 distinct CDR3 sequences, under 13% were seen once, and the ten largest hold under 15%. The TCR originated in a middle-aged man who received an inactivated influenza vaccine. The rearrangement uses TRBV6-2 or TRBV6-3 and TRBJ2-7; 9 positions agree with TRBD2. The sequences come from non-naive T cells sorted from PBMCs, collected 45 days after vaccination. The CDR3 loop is CASRGASGTPYEQYF. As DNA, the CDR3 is TGTGCCAGCAGGGGGGCTAGCGGGACCCCCTACGAGCAGTACTTC.